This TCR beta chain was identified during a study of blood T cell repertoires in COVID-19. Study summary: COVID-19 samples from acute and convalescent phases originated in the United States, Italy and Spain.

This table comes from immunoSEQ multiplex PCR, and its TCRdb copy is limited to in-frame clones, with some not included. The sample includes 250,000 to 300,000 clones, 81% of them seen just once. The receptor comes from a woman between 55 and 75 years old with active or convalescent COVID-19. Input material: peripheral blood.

CDR3 in amino acids: CASSMSWTGRFSNQPQHF. The CDR3 nucleotides are TGTGCCAGTAGTATGTCATGGACAGGTCGTTTTAGCAATCAGCCCCAGCATTTT. This chain connects TRBV19 to TRBJ1-5; 7 bases map to TRBD1. J was trimmed by 0 bases and V by 3 bases; bases with no gene match: 11. There are 18 residues in the CDR3. Germline CDR1 and CDR2: LNHDA and SQIVND (reference sequence).